What follows is one T cell receptor beta chain and its context. Measured with immunoSEQ multiplex PCR; TCRdb has only the in-frame clones, and not every one. The sample contains 110,000 or so clones, about 93% of which appear only once. Looked up from germline, CDR1 is SGDLS and CDR2 is YYNGEE. The CDR3 runs to 15 residues. Trimming stripped 0 bases from V and 3 bases from J, with 13 bases between. The data were obtained in a study of T cells after somatic rescue of genetic block. The sequencing input was peripheral blood mononuclear cells (PBMCs). This sequence was found in a woman aged 18-30 years. The gene calls are TRBV9 and TRBJ2-7; D is uncertain. CDR3 residues: CASSVALNSDYEQYF. The CDR3, as DNA: TGTGCCAGCAGCGTAGCTCTAAATTCCGACTACGAGCAGTACTTC. The full variable domain, in which reference TRBV9 and TRBJ2-7 provide the parts outside the CDR3, is DSGVTQTPKHLITATGQRVTLRCSPRSGDLSVYWYQQSLDQGLQFLIQYYNGEERAKGNILERFSAQQFPDLHSELNLSSLELGDSALYFCASSVALNSDYEQYFGPGTRLTVT.